This section outlines one T cell receptor (beta chain) sequence together with its context. This clone came up once. Its specific antigen is unknown. Qualities for individual bases were not recorded, and no much larger clone is one base off. This sample is part of a study of T cell responses to AZD1222 COVID-19 vaccine (dated by TCRdb to the early 2020s). Notes on the research overall: Because spike-specific TCR depth and breadth did not differ between the two schedules, AZD1222 recipients who got a second dose at roughly 4 weeks were pooled with those who got a second dose at roughly 12 weeks. A total of approximately 240 trial participants underwent TCR sequencing, of whom 200 to 220 had received two doses of AZD1222 and around 26 had received two doses of the MenACWY control vaccine. Enrollment into the trials was organized by age into subgroups of 18-55, 56-69 and 70-plus years, and those subgroups contained approximately 150, 30 and 60 TCR-sequenced participants, respectively.

Paper-wide results and their limitations: Reportedly, close to half of the unique spike-specific TCRs recognized epitopes lying outside the regions that are mutated in the B.1.351 and B.1.1.7 variants. Because no day 14 peak-response samples were available, the repertoires could be characterized only after the peak T cell response. In the small 56-69-year group, the increase in depth fell short of significance, most likely because of low power. Most participants were white British and females outnumbered males, and the authors suggested that clonal diversity may have been underestimated. The whole spike protein was spanned by vaccine-associated CD4 TCRs, and dominant responses were seen in regions 160-218 and 743-854. After two AZD1222 doses, both the breadth and the depth of spike-specific TCRs were significantly higher than at day 0 and than in MenACWY recipients. Conclusions about previously exposed vaccinees are limited because only five or six AZD1222 recipients were SARS-CoV-2 seropositive at baseline.

The time point label, read with the paper, signifies: baseline before first vaccination. Vaccinee samples came from UK trials COV001 and COV002, including a single-blind randomized controlled phase 2/3 trial of AZD1222 (ChAdOx1 nCoV-19) in healthy adults. For TCRbeta chain sequencing, PBMC samples were collected from trial participants at day 0 and at day 28 after the second dose. The CDR3 regions of human TCRbeta chains were analyzed by immunosequencing. The original methods were these. TCRs in the repertoires were matched against a reference library of SARS-CoV-2-specific TCRs that had been generated with the MIRA antigen-specificity platform. Breadth meant the fraction of unique TCRs that were SARS-CoV-2-associated, whereas depth meant the fraction of total T cells that were SARS-CoV-2-associated. Using the MIRA data, every spike-specific TCR was mapped to the spike region that the TCR reacted to and assigned to either a CD4 or a CD8 class. Log10-transformed breadth and depth values were compared by one-way ANOVA with Sidak's multiple comparisons tests. TCRdb holds this immuneACCESS table with in-frame rearrangements only. Some clones are missing; in checked studies, unresolved V genes explain under half, and the rest has no known cause. V and J calls and clone size come straight from that table; D and trimming were deduced from the DNA. The sample profile shows about 100,000 clones; approximately 86% of them were found once. The top ten hold roughly 6.5% of the sample.

The sequence derives from an adult in good health. Sequenced material: peripheral blood, taken on day 0 of AZD1222 vaccination.

At the DNA level, the sequence is TGTGCCAGCAGCTTGGGAGCGGGAGCAAACGAGCAGTACTTC. It codes for CASSLGAGANEQYF. The rearranged chain carries TRBV5-4 and TRBJ2-7; TRBD2 aligns with 8 central bases. The CDR3 contains 14 residues, cysteine and phenylalanine counted. CDR3 DNA only is kept here, 42 bases in frame from base 1. Taken from the germline V gene (reference sequence), the CDR1 and CDR2 loops are SGHNT and YYREEE. The germline V and J ends show losses of 0 bases and 5 bases respectively, and no gene match explains 4 bases of the junction.